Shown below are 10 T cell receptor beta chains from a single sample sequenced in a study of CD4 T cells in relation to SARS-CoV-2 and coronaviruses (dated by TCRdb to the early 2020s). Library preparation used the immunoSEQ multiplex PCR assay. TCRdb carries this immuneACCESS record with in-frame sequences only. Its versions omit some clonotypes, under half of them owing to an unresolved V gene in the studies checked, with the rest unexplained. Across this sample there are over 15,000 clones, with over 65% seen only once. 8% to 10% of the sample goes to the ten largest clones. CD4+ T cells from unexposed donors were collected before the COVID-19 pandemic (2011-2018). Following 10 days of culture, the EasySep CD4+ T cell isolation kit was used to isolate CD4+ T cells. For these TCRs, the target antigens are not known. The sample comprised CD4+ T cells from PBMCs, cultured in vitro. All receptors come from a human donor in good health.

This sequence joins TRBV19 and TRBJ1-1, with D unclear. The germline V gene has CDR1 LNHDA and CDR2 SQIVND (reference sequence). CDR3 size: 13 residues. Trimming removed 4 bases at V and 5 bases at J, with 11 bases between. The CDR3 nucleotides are TGTGCCAGTAGTAGGGCAGGAGGGACTGAAGCTTTCTTT. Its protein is CASSRAGGTEAFF.

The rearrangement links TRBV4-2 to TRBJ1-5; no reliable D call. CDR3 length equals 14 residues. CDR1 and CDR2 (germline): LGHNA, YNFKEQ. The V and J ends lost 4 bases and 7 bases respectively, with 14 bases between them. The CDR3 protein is CASSLVRSGQPQHF. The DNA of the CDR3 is TGTGCCAGCAGCCTGGTCCGGTCGGGGCAGCCCCAGCATTTT.

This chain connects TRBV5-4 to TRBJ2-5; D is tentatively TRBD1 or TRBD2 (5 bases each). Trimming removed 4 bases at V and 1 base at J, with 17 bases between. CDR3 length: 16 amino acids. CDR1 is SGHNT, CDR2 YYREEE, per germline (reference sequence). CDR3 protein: CASSRDGLASQETQYF. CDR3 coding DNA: TGTGCCAGCAGCAGGGACGGTTTAGCGTCCCAAGAGACCCAGTACTTC.

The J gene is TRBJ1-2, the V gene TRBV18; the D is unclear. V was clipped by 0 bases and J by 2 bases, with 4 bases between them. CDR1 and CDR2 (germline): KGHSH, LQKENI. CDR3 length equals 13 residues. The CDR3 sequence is CASSPPENYGYTF. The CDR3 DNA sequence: TGTGCCAGCTCACCACCAGAAAACTATGGCTACACCTTC.

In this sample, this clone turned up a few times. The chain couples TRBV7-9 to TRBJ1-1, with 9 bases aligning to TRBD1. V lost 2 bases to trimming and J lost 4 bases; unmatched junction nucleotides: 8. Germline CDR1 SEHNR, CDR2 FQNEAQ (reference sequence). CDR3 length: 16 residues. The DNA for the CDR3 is TGTGCCAGCAGCTTAAGGGACAGGGTAAAAAGCACTGAAGCTTTCTTT. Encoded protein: CASSLRDRVKSTEAFF.

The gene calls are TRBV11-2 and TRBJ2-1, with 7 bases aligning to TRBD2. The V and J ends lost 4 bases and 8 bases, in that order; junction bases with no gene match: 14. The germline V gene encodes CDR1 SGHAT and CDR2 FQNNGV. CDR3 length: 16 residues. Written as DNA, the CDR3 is TGTGCCAGCAGCTCTCGCTCACGGGGAGGGCCTTATGAGCAGTTCTTC. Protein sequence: CASSSRSRGGPYEQFF.

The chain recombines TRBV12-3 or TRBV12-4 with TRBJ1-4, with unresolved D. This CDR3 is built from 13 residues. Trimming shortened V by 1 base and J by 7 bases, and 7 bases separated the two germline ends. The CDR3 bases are TGTGCCAGCAGTTTAGATCTCTTTGAAAAACTGTTTTTT. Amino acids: CASSLDLFEKLFF.

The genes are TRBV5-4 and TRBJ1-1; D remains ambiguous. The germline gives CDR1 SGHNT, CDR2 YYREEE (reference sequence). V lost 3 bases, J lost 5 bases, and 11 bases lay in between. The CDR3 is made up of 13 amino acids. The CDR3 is CASSSNTGTEAFF. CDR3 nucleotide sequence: TGTGCCAGCAGCTCCAATACCGGGACTGAAGCTTTCTTT. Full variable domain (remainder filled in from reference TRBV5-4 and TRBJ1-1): ETGVTQSPTHLIKTRGQQVTLRCSSQSGHNTVSWYQQALGQGPQFIFQYYREEENGRGNFPPRFSGLQFPNYSSELNVNALELDDSALYLCASSSNTGTEAFFGQGTRLTVV.

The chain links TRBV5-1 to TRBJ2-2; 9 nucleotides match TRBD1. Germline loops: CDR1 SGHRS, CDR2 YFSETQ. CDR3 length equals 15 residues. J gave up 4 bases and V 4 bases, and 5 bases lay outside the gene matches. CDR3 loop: CASSGDRVATGELFF. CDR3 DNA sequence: TGCGCCAGCAGCGGGGACAGGGTGGCCACCGGGGAGCTGTTTTTT.

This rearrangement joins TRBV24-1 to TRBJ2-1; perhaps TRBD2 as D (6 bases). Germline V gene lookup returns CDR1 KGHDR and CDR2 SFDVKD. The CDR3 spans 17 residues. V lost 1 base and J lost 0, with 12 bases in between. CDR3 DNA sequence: TGTGCCACCAGTGATTTTGGCGGGGCCTTCTCCTACAATGAGCAGTTCTTC. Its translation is CATSDFGGAFSYNEQFF.